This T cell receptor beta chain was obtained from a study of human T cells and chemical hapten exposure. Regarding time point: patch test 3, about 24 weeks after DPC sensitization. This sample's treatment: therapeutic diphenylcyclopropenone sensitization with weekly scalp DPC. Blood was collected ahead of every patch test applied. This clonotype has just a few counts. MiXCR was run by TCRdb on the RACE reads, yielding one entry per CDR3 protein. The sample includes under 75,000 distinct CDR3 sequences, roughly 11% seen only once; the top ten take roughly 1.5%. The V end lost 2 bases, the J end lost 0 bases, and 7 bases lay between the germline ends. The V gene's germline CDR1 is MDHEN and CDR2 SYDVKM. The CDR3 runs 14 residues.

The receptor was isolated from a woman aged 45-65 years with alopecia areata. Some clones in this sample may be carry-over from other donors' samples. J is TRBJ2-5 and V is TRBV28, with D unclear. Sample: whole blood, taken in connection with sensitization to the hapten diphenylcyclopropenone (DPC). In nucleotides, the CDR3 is TGTGCCAGCAGTTTAACAGCCAACCAAGAGACCCAGTACTTC. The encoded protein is CASSLTANQETQYF.